This T cell receptor beta chain derives from a study of blood T cell repertoires in COVID-19. Study-wide context: PBMCs, B-cell-depleted T cells, or T cells provided the cDNA or gDNA that made up the material.

Everyone who took part was 18 to 89 years old, and they came from roughly 25 US areas. This CDR3 has 12 residues. Germline V gene lookup returns CDR1 SEHNR and CDR2 FQNEAQ (reference sequence). The V and J ends lost 4 bases and 7 bases respectively, with 10 bases between them. TCRdb keeps only in-frame clones here, not all; method: immunoSEQ multiplex PCR. The data hold 180,000 or so clones, with 65% to 90% observed a single time. The chain employs TRBV7-9 and TRBJ1-1; D unclear. The TCR originated in a middle-aged man who had recovered from COVID-19. Sequenced sample: PBMCs or T cells enriched from blood (not recorded which). The CDR3 loop reads CASSYQTGEAFF. The CDR3 coding sequence is TGTGCCAGCAGCTACCAAACGGGTGAAGCTTTCTTT.